This T cell receptor (beta chain) was identified during a study of PD-L1 blockade in urothelial cancer. Whole-study context: Atezolizumab therapy began for patients at some point between 2014 and 2015, dosed at 1,200 mg intravenously every 3 weeks.

Time point given: pretreatment peripheral blood. Patient sample counts ranged from 1 to 8, pretreatment and on-treatment. Every PCR received spiked-in synthetic TCR analog templates. The table came from immunoSEQ multiplex PCR; TCRdb's copy has only in-frame clones and leaves some out. The sample yields about 52,000 clones, about three quarters seen once. The CDR3 has 16 residues. Germline CDR1 SGHAT, CDR2 FQNNGV. V was trimmed by 1 base and J by 4 bases, leaving 15 bases between them. The origin of this receptor is an older man with urothelial cancer. The genes are TRBV11-2 and TRBJ2-3; no clear D gene. The sequencing used PBMCs, collected around atezolizumab (anti-PD-L1) treatment. The CDR3 nucleotides are TGTGCCAGCAGCTTAGTTCCTGGTAGTCCCGCAGATACGCAGTATTTT. It translates to CASSLVPGSPADTQYF.